This T cell receptor (beta chain) was profiled in a study of siplizumab effects on memory and regulatory T cells. Whole-study results and caveats: Unstimulated subsets were the mapping target of only a minor fraction of alloreactive clones.

CDR3 length equals 14 residues. The trim removed 4 bases at V and 7 bases at J, leaving 9 bases unmatched. Germline CDR1 and CDR2: SGHDT and YYEEEE. This table comes from immunoSEQ multiplex PCR, and its TCRdb copy is limited to in-frame clones, with some not included. Here the sample spans around 110,000 clones, less than 95% being singletons. As regards this clone: Its antigen is currently unknown.

Sequenced material: non-Treg CD4+ T cells sorted from blood. The receptor's source is a human donor in good health. This chain connects TRBV5-6 to TRBJ2-5, with TRBD1 identical over 8 bases. The CDR3 is CASSTGTGKGTQYF. CDR3 in DNA: TGTGCCAGCAGCACCGGGACAGGCAAGGGGACCCAGTACTTC. Based on the CDR3 plus reference TRBV5-6 and TRBJ2-5, the full variable domain is DAGVTQSPTHLIKTRGQQVTLRCSPKSGHDTVSWYQQALGQGPQFIFQYYEEEERQRGNFPDRFSGHQFPNYSSELNVNALLLGDSALYLCASSTGTGKGTQYFGPGTRLLVL.